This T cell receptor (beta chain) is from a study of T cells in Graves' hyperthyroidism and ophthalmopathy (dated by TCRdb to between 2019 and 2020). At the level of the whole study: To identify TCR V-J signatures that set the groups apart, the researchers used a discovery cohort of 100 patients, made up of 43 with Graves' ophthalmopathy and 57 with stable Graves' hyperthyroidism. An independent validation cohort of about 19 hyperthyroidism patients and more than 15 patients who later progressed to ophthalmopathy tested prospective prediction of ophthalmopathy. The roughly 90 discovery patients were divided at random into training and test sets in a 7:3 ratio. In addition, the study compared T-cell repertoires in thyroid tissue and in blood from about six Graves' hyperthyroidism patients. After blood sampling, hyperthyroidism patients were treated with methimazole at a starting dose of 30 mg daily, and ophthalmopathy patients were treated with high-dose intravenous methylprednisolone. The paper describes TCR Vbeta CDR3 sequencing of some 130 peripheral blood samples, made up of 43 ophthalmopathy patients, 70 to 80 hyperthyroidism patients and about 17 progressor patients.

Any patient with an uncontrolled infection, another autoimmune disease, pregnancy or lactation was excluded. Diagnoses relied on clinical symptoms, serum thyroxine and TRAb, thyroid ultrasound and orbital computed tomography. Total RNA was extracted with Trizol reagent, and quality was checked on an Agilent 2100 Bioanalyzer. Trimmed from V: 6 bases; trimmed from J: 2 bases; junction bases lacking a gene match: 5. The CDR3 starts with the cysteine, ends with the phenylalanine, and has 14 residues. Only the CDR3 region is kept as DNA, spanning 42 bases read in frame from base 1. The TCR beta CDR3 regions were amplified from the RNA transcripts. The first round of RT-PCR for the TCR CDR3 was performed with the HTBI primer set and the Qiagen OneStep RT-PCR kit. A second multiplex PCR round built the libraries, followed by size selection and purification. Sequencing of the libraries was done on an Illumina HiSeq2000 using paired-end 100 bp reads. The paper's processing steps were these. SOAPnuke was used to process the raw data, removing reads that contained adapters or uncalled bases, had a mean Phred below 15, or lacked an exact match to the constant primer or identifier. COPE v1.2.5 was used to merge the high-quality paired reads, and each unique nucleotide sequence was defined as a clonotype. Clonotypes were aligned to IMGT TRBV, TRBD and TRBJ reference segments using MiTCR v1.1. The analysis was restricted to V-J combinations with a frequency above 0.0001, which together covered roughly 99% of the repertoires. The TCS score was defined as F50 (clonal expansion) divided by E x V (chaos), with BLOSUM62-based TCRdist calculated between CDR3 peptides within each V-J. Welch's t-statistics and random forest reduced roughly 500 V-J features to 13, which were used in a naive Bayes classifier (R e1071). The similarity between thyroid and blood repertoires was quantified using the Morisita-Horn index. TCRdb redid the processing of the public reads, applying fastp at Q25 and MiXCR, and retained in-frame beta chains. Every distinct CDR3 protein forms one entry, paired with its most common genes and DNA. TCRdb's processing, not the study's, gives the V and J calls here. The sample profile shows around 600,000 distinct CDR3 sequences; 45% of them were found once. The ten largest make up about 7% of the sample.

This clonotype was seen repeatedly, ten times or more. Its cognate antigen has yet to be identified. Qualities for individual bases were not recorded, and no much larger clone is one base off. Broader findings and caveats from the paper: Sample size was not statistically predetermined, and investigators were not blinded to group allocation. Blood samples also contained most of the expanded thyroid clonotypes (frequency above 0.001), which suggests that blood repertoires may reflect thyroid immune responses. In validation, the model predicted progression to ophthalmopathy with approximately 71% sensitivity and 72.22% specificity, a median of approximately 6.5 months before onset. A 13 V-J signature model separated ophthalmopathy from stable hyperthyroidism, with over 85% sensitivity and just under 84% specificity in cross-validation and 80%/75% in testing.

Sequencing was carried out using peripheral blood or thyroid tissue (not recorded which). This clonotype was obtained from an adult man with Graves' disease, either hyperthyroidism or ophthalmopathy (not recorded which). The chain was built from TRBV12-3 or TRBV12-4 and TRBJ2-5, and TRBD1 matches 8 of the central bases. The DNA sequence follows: TGTGCCAGCAGGACAGGACAGGGTCAAGAGACCCAGTACTTC. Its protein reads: CASRTGQGQETQYF.